What follows describes a single TCR beta chain. The data belong to a study of OX40 agonist ivuxolimab in advanced cancers. Sequencing was performed with immunoSEQ multiplex PCR; in TCRdb, only in-frame clones are kept and a portion is missing. The data contain about 44,000 clones, approximately 80% of them singletons. Sample: CD4+ or CD8+ T cells sorted from blood, taken in a trial of the OX40 agonist ivuxolimab. The TCR was taken from an adult with an advanced solid tumor such as melanoma, head and neck, liver or kidney cancer.

In DNA, the CDR3 is TGTGCCAGCATGTATTTGGGCACTGAAGCTTTCTTT. The encoded protein is CASMYLGTEAFF. J is TRBJ1-1 and V is TRBV28, with D unclear. This CDR3 region has 12 residues. V was cut by 7 bases and J by 4 bases, with 10 bases left in between. Germline values: CDR1 MDHEN, CDR2 SYDVKM.